The rows below give T cell receptor beta chains drawn from one sample of a study of T cell changes during pregnancy in multiple sclerosis. Data came from immunoSEQ multiplex PCR; TCRdb stores just in-frame clones and leaves some out. The sample carries some 70,000 clones, around 94% recorded once. The sample here was CD8+ T cells from peripheral blood mononuclear cells, taken in the third trimester of pregnancy. These TCRs come from a female donor in good health, enrolled as a control in a pregnancy study. Each CDR3 is given with its conserved first and last residue. D genes are given only for firm matches. Where a row states a size, it is once, few, many or the class of an expanded clone; other rows omit it.

>NA|NA|TRBJ1-5|TRBV2
CASSETNQGNQPQHF
TGTGCCAGCAGTGAAACTAACCAGGGAAATCAGCCCCAGCATTTT
>NA|NA|TRBJ2-1|TRBV29-1
CSVDLRSINEQFF
TGCAGCGTTGATCTCCGGTCAATCAATGAGCAGTTCTTC
>NA|TRBD1|TRBJ1-2|TRBV6-4
CASSEVAGGAMYGYTF
TGTGCCAGCAGTGAAGTGGCAGGGGGCGCGATGTATGGCTACACCTTC
>NA|NA|TRBJ1-1|TRBV6-1
CASGGQPTEAFF
TGTGCCAGCGGCGGACAGCCCACTGAAGCTTTCTTT
>NA|NA|TRBJ2-7|TRBV9
CASSVDGLDLDEQYF
TGTGCCAGCAGCGTAGACGGTCTAGACTTGGACGAGCAGTACTTC
>few|TRBD1|TRBJ1-4|TRBV4-3
CASSQPGQGDEKLFF
TGCGCCAGCAGCCAACCGGGACAGGGTGATGAAAAACTGTTTTTT
>NA|TRBD2|TRBJ2-3|TRBV27
CASSLAGPTDTQYF
TGTGCCAGCTCCCTAGCGGGACCCACAGATACGCAGTATTTT
>NA|TRBD2|TRBJ2-1|TRBV7-9
CASLGRGLGSNEQFF
TGTGCCAGCCTAGGGAGGGGTCTTGGTAGCAATGAGCAGTTCTTC
>once|NA|TRBJ2-1|TRBV5-4
CASTLSTANEQFF
TGTGCCAGCACCCTGAGCACAGCCAATGAGCAGTTCTTC
>many|NA|TRBJ1-1|TRBV6-5
CASSYSGIGDTEAFF
TGTGCCAGCAGTTACTCGGGCATCGGGGACACTGAAGCTTTCTTT
>NA|TRBD1|TRBJ1-2|TRBV15
CATSPPGTAYGYTF
TGTGCCACCAGCCCCCCCGGGACAGCCTATGGCTACACCTTC
>once|NA|TRBJ2-5|TRBV27
CAVTRGETQYF
TGTGCCGTGACTAGGGGAGAGACCCAGTACTTC
>NA|NA|TRBJ2-5|TRBV6-6
CASSLPTRMQQETQYF
TGTGCCAGCAGTTTACCCACGAGGATGCAACAAGAGACCCAGTACTTC
>NA|NA|TRBJ2-5|TRBV30
CASAGQQLGTQYF
TGTGCCTCCGCCGGACAGCAGTTGGGGACCCAGTACTTC
>NA|NA|TRBJ2-5|TRBV6-5
CASGSAYQETQYF
TGTGCCAGCGGGAGCGCGTACCAAGAGACCCAGTACTTC
>NA|TRBD2|TRBJ2-3|TRBV14
CASSLAGVGTDTQYF
TGTGCCAGCAGCCTAGCGGGGGTGGGCACAGATACGCAGTATTTT